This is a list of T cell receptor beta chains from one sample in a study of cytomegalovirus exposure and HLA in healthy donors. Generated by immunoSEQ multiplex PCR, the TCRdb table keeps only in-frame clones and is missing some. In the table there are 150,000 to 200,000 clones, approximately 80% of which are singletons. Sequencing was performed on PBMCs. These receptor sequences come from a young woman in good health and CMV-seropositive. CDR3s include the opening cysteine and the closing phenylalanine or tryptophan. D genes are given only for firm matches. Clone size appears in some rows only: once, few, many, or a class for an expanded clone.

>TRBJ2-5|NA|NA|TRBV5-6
TGTGCCAGCAGCCTGAGCGGGTACCAAGAGACCCAGTACTTC
CASSLSGYQETQYF
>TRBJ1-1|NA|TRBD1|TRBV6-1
TGTGCCAGCAGTGCACAGGGGCCTAAAGCTTTCTTT
CASSAQGPKAFF
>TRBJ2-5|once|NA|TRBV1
TGCACAGAGGGGGGGTTTGGAGAGACCCAGTACTTC
CTEGGFGETQYF
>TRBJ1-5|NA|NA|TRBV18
TGTGCCAGCTCACCACGCAGGGTCGGTCAGCCCCAGCATTTT
CASSPRRVGQPQHF
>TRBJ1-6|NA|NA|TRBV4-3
TGCGCCAGCAGCCCGACGGGGTTTGGTAATTCACCCCTCCACTTT
CASSPTGFGNSPLHF
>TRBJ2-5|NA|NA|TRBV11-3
TGTGCCAGCAGCTTGGCGAGACAGTCTGAGACCCAGTACTTC
CASSLARQSETQYF
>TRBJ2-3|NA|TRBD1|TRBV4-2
TGTGCCAGCAGCCAAGATCCGGACAGGACCATAGATACGCAGTATTTT
CASSQDPDRTIDTQYF
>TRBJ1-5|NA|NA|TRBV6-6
TGTGCCAGCAAAATTGGGAGTCAGCCCCAGCATTTT
CASKIGSQPQHF
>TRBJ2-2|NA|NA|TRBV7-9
TGTGCCAGCAGCTTAGTCCGGGGAAGTAACGGGGAGCTGTTTTTT
CASSLVRGSNGELFF
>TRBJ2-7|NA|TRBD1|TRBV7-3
TGTGCCAGCAGCTTAATGGGGACAGGGGTTTCCGAGCAGTACTTC
CASSLMGTGVSEQYF
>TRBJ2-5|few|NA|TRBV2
TGTGCCAGCAGTAATCAGGGTACCGGCCAAGAGACCCAGTACTTC
CASSNQGTGQETQYF
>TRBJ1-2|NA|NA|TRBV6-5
TGTGCCAGCAGCCCTACTTACGAGGGTTATGGCTACACCTTC
CASSPTYEGYGYTF
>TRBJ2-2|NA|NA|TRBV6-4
TGTGCCAGCAGTGACTCGATTCTGGCCAAAAGCGGGGAGCTGTTTTTT
CASSDSILAKSGELFF
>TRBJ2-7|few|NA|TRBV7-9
TGTGCCAGCAGCTTAACCAGGGGACGCTACGAGCAGTACTTC
CASSLTRGRYEQYF
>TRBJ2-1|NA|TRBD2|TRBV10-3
TGTGCCATCAGAAAGCGGGGGGACTACAATGAGCAGTTCTTC
CAIRKRGDYNEQFF
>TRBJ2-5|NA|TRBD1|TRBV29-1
TGCAGCGTTGAAAGGACAGGGAAGGAGACCCAGTACTTC
CSVERTGKETQYF
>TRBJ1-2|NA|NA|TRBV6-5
TGTGCCAGCAGTTACTCGAACGGGGACTATGGCTACACCTTC
CASSYSNGDYGYTF
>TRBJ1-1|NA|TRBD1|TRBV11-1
TGTGCCAGCAGCCGGGACAGGCACGACACTGAAGCTTTCTTT
CASSRDRHDTEAFF
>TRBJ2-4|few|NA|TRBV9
NA
CASSVGVGTSIYF
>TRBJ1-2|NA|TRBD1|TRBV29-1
TGCAGCGTTGGGGACAGAGACTATGGCTACACCTTC
CSVGDRDYGYTF
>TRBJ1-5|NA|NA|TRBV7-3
TGTGCCAGCAGCTTAGTCAGGGGACAGCCCCAGCATTTT
CASSLVRGQPQHF
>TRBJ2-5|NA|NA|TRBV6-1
TGTGCCAGCGGACGGGACACGGAAGAGACCCAGTACTTC
CASGRDTEETQYF
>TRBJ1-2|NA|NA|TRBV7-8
TGTGCCAGCAGCTCGATACCGGGGAATGGCTACACCTTC
CASSSIPGNGYTF
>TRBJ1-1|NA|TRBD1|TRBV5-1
TGCGCCAGCAGCCCCGCGGGACAGCTGAACACTGAAGCTTTCTTT
CASSPAGQLNTEAFF
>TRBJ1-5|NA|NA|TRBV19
TGTGCCAGTAGTTTCCGCCGGAGGGGTAGCAATCAGCCCCAGCATTTT
CASSFRRRGSNQPQHF
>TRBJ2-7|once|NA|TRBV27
TGTGCCAGCAGTTTCGGGCGACAGGGAGTGACTAGCTCCTACGAGCAGTACTTC
CASSFGRQGVTSSYEQYF
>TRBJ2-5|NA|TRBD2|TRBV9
TGTGCCAGCAGCGTAGGACTAGCGGCGGAGACCCAGTACTTC
CASSVGLAAETQYF
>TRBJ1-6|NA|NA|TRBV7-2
TGTGCCAGCAGCCTCGCGGTAAATTCACCCCTCCACTTT
CASSLAVNSPLHF
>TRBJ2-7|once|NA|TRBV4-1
TGCGCCAGCAGCCAAACAGGAGCCGAGCAGTACTTC
CASSQTGAEQYF
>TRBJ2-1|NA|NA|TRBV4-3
TGCGCCAGCAGCCAAGACGGTCCCGAGAGCTCCTACAATGAGCAGTTCTTC
CASSQDGPESSYNEQFF
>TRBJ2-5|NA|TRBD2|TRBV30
TGTGCCTGGAGTGATGGGGGGGATAGGACCCAGTACTTC
CAWSDGGDRTQYF
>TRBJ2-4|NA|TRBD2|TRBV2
TGTGCCAGCAGTGAGACTAGCGGGGGGTACGTGGCCAAAAACATTCAGTACTTC
CASSETSGGYVAKNIQYF
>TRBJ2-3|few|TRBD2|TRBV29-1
TGCAGCGTTGAAGAGATAGCGGGGGAATCGAGCGGAGATACGCAGTATTTT
CSVEEIAGESSGDTQYF
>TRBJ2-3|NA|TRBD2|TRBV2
TGTGCCAGCAGGGGATCGGCTAGCGGGGCCGATACGCAGTATTTT
CASRGSASGADTQYF
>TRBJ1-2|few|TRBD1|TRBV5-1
TGCGCCAGCAGCTTGACCGGGACAGGGGTGGATGGCTACACCTTC
CASSLTGTGVDGYTF
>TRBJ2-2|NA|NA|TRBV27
TGTGCCAGCAGAAAAACTACCCGGGGGAACACCGGGGAGCTGTTTTTT
CASRKTTRGNTGELFF
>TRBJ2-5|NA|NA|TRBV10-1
TGCGCCAGCACCAGGACCACGGGGGAGACCCAGTACTTC
CASTRTTGETQYF
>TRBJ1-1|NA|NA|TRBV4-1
TGCGCCAGCAGCCAGATCAAATTCCAGGAGGTTATTACTGAAGCTTTCTTT
CASSQIKFQEVITEAFF
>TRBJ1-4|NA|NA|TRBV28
TGTGCCAGCAGTGCCGGGGGGTCGCGTGAAAAACTGTTTTTT
CASSAGGSREKLFF
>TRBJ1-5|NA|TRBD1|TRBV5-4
TGTGCCAGCAGCTTTGACAGGGGCAATCAGCCCCAGCATTTT
CASSFDRGNQPQHF
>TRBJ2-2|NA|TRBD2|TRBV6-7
TGTGCCAGCATTTACGGGGGGATACTCACCGGGGAGCTGTTTTTT
CASIYGGILTGELFF